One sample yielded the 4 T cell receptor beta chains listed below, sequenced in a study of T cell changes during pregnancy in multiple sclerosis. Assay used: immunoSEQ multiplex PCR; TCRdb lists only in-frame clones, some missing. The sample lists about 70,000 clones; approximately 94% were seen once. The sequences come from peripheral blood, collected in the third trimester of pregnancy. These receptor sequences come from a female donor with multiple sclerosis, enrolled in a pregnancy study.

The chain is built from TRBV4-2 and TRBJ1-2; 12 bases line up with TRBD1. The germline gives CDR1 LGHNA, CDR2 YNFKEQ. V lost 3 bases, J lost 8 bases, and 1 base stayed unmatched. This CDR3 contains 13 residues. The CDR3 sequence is CASSQGTGGGYTF. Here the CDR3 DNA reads TGTGCCAGCAGCCAGGGGACAGGGGGCGGCTACACCTTC.

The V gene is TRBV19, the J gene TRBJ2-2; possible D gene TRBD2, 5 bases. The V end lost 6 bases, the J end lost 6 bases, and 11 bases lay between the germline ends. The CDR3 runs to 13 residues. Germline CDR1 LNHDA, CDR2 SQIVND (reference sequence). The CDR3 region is CASRGGQSGELFF. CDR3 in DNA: TGTGCCAGTAGAGGCGGGCAATCCGGGGAGCTGTTTTTT. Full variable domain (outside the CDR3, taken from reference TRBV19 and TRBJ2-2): DGGITQSPKYLFRKEGQNVTLSCEQNLNHDAMYWYRQDPGQGLRLIYYSQIVNDFQKGDIAEGYSVSREKKESFPLTVTSAQKNPTAFYLCASRGGQSGELFFGEGSRLTVL.

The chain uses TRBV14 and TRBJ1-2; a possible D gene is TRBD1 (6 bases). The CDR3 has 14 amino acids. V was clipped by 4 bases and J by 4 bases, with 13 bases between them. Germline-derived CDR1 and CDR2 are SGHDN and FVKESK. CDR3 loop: CASSPTGFFYGYTF. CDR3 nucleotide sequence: TGTGCCAGCAGCCCGACAGGTTTTTTCTATGGCTACACCTTC. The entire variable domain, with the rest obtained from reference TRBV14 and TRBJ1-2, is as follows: EAGVTQFPSHSVIEKGQTVTLRCDPISGHDNLYWYRRVMGKEIKFLLHFVKESKQDESGMPNNRFLAERTGGTYSTLKVQPAELEDSGVYFCASSPTGFFYGYTFGSGTRLTVV.

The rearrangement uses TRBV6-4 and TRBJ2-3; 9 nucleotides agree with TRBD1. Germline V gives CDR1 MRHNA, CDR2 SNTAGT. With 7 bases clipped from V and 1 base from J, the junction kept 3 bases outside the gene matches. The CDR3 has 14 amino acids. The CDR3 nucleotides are TGTGCCAGCAAGGGGGACAGGGGCACAGATACGCAGTATTTT. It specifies CASKGDRGTDTQYF.